This is a list of T cell receptor beta chains from one sample in a study of blood T cell repertoires in COVID-19. Sequencing used immunoSEQ multiplex PCR; TCRdb keeps in-frame clones, though not all of them. The table lists about 82,000 clones, about four fifths of them singletons. The sequenced sample was peripheral blood. These receptors all stem from a middle-aged woman with active or convalescent COVID-19. The CDR3 runs from the conserved cysteine through the conserved F or W.

>TRBV7-3|TRBJ2-7
CASSLNPGNEQYF
>TRBV5-1|TRBJ2-1
CASSLEGQEQFF
>TRBV18|TRBJ1-1
CASSRQGEDTEAFF
>TRBV19|TRBJ2-7
CASRGAGGAYEQYF
>TRBV6-6|TRBJ1-5
CASSYPERNQPQHF
>TRBV10-2|TRBJ1-4
CASSRARGTTNEKLFF
>TRBV9|TRBJ1-3
CASSGTGSGNTIYF
>TRBV21-1|TRBJ2-7
CASSKEVSRSSSYEQYF
>TRBV6-2/TRBV6-3|TRBJ2-3
CASSFLAGAFTDTQYF
>TRBV6-5|TRBJ1-1
CASSLGTGKTFF
>TRBV11-2|TRBJ2-7
CASTSGLGGEQYF
>TRBV12-3/TRBV12-4|TRBJ1-5
CASSSYQGQPQHF
>TRBV6-5|TRBJ1-6
CASSADRYNSPLHF
>TRBV25-1|TRBJ2-2
CASSPTSGSTGELFF
>TRBV6-2/TRBV6-3|TRBJ2-7
CASSGTSGNWGAFYEQYF
>TRBV5-4|TRBJ2-2
CASSLAGQARGGELFF
>TRBV11-2|TRBJ2-4
CASSGLVSLAKNIQYF
>TRBV4-3|TRBJ2-5
CASSQDGGETQETQYF
>TRBV6-1|TRBJ1-2
CASSETTSVRTGNGYTF
>TRBV10-3|TRBJ2-7
CAISESGGTASYEQYF
>TRBV7-3|TRBJ2-3
CASSLGAGGSTDTQYF
>TRBV6-5|TRBJ2-2
CASSYFSGGNTGELFF
>TRBV5-1|TRBJ2-2
CASSAGPTVGELFF
>TRBV6-5|TRBJ1-1
CASNLQGRNTEAFF
>TRBV24-1|TRBJ2-7
CATSDPRTGHYEQYF
>TRBV5-6|TRBJ1-2
CASSVDSFNYGYTF
>TRBV24-1|TRBJ2-5
CATSAGGRETQYF
>TRBV28|TRBJ1-6
CASRRGGGNTPLHF
>TRBV27|TRBJ1-6
CASSPYREGSPLHF
>TRBV4-3|TRBJ1-5
CASSQDYQGIAPQHF
>TRBV7-2|TRBJ2-7
CASSLTPLYEQYF
>TRBV5-6|TRBJ2-1
CASSLVGGFGYNEQFF
>TRBV19|TRBJ2-3
CASSTGDRRDTQYF
>TRBV6-2/TRBV6-3|TRBJ1-4
CASSLGGTNEKLFF
>TRBV3-1/TRBV3-2|TRBJ1-5
CASSRTASNQPQHF
>TRBV15|TRBJ2-3
CATSRGPDTQYF
>TRBV11-1|TRBJ2-7
CASSISTGSYYEQYF
>TRBV27|TRBJ1-6
CASSLSVAGTLHF
>TRBV4-2|TRBJ2-2
CASSLETMTNTGELFF
>TRBV6-1|TRBJ1-6
CASSGDFGTANNSPLHF